This entry is about one T cell receptor beta chain. The repertoire was sequenced with immunoSEQ multiplex PCR; TCRdb's copy has only in-frame clones and lacks some. The repertoire holds roughly 150,000 clones, with approximately 93% as singletons. This record comes from a study of control samples from healthy donors and cancer patients. The length of the CDR3 is 14 residues. V was trimmed by 0 bases and J by 7 bases, leaving 15 bases between them. Germline V gene data show CDR1 as SQVTM and CDR2 as ANQGSEA. The TCR sequence derives from a middle-aged man in good health. The sample taken for sequencing was blood. V gene TRBV29-1 combines with J gene TRBJ1-2; D might be TRBD1 (5 bases). CDR3 loop: CSVEDRRGGGGYTF. The CDR3 DNA follows: TGCAGCGTTGAAGATCGAAGGGGCGGGGGTGGCTACACCTTC.